This T cell receptor (beta chain) was found in a study of beta chain features in type 1 diabetes. Study-level results: It was among patients, rather than healthy donors, that naive, central memory and Treg TCRB repertoires appeared more similar.

Without exception, sorted populations had purity beyond 98%. This clone turned up a few times. As yet, its antigen is unknown. This same CDR3 is encoded by further DNA sequences in the sample. J lost 4 bases, V lost 5 bases, and 8 bases had no gene match. Looked up from germline, CDR1 is SGHTA and CDR2 is FQGNSA. The CDR3 spans 14 residues. Of the isolated RNA, all was reverse transcribed, and so the sequenced material was expressed TCRB transcripts. Sequencing was performed with immunoSEQ multiplex PCR; in TCRdb, only in-frame clones are kept and a portion is missing. This table holds under 200,000 clones, less than 9.5% found once.

What was sequenced was central memory CD4+ T cells from blood. J is TRBJ2-7 and V is TRBV7-2, with 7 bases lining up with TRBD1. The sequence was obtained from a man aged 18 to 29 in good health. CDR3 sequence reads: CASSLRQGWYEQYF. The CDR3 bases are TGTGCCAGCAGCCTACGACAGGGTTGGTACGAGCAGTACTTC.